Each of the 5 T cell receptor beta chains below was sequenced from the same sample in a study of blood T cell repertoires in COVID-19. Clones were sequenced by immunoSEQ multiplex PCR, and TCRdb holds only the in-frame ones, with some missing. The repertoire consists of under 300,000 clones, with roughly four fifths occurring once and the leading ten covering 4%. Sample: peripheral blood. All receptors derive from a man aged 50-59 years with acute or convalescent COVID-19.

This chain uses TRBV28 with TRBJ2-2, with 10 bases that match TRBD2. The CDR3 length is 19 residues. The V and J ends lost 5 bases and 6 bases, in that order; junction bases with no gene match: 18. From germline, CDR1 is MDHEN and CDR2 SYDVKM. The CDR3 DNA is TGTGCCAGCAGTACCCCCCTTTTGCTAGCGGGAGTCGCGGCCGGGGAGCTGTTTTTT. Its protein product is CASSTPLLLAGVAAGELFF.

The V call is TRBV7-9, the J call TRBJ2-3; 11 positions agree with TRBD2. The junction had 4 bases not matched to a gene; V was cut back by 5 bases and J by 0 bases. Per germline, CDR1 SEHNR and CDR2 FQNEAQ (reference sequence). CDR3 length: 16 amino acids. This CDR3 reads CASSPGTSGSTDTQYF. The CDR3 DNA reads as TGTGCCAGCAGCCCGGGGACTAGCGGAAGCACAGATACGCAGTATTTT.

V usage is TRBV3-1 (or the pseudogene TRBV3-2) and J usage is TRBJ2-4; D possibly corresponds to TRBD2 (6 bases). This CDR3 is 14 amino acids long. V lost 5 bases and J lost 4, with 12 bases in between. The germline V gene has CDR1 LGHDT and CDR2 YNNKEL (reference sequence). The CDR3 DNA reads TGTGCCAGCAGCACCCGGGACTTAAAAAACATTCAGTACTTC. Its translation is CASSTRDLKNIQYF.

The CDR3 loop is CASSRVTGVVSTDTQYF. The CDR3 region has the DNA TGTGCCAGCTCACGCGTGACAGGGGTTGTTAGCACAGATACGCAGTATTTT. The genes are TRBV18 and TRBJ2-3; 8 bases are shared with TRBD1. The trim removed 4 bases at V and 0 bases at J, leaving 9 bases unmatched. CDR1 and CDR2 (germline): KGHSH, LQKENI. CDR3 size: 17 residues.

This chain links TRBV18 with TRBJ2-7, with TRBD1 matching over 7 bases. Trimming at V came to 0 bases and at J to 4 bases, leaving 12 bases not matched to a gene. The CDR3 consists of 17 residues. Looked up from germline, CDR1 is KGHSH and CDR2 is LQKENI. The CDR3 DNA reads TGTGCCAGCTCACCACCGAGTTTGGACAGGTGGGAATACGAGCAGTACTTC. Its protein is CASSPPSLDRWEYEQYF.